This T cell receptor (beta chain) derives from a study of T cells in Graves' hyperthyroidism and ophthalmopathy. Background on the study: Upon initial diagnosis and before any treatment, peripheral blood was collected.

Germline V CDR1 and CDR2: SNHLY, FYNNEI. V gave up 6 bases and J gave up 1 base, with 12 bases separating them. CDR3 length: 14 amino acids. Study-wide points: Blood also held most thyroid clonotypes expanded beyond 0.001.

This clonotype has ten or more counts. The antigen is undetermined. Template material for amplifying TCR beta CDR3 regions consisted of RNA transcripts. A set of HTBI primers served as the primers for a first-round RT-PCR of the TCR CDR3. Via MiXCR, TCRdb re-called the multiplex PCR reads, giving one row per CDR3 protein. Among approximately 600,000 distinct CDR3 sequences listed, approximately 15% were seen once. Enrolled ophthalmopathy patients presented with a Clinical Activity Score of at least 3, a NOSPECS grade of at least 4, and disease duration under 3 months. Pregnant or lactating patients were excluded, as were those with uncontrolled infection or other autoimmune disease.

The clonotype comes from a woman aged 18-35 years with Graves' ophthalmopathy. The rearrangement uses TRBV2 and TRBJ1-1; D remains unclear. Sequenced material: blood. CDR3 sequence: CASRTIYTNTEAFF. CDR3 sequence (DNA): TGTGCCAGCAGGACCATATATACGAACACTGAAGCTTTCTTT.